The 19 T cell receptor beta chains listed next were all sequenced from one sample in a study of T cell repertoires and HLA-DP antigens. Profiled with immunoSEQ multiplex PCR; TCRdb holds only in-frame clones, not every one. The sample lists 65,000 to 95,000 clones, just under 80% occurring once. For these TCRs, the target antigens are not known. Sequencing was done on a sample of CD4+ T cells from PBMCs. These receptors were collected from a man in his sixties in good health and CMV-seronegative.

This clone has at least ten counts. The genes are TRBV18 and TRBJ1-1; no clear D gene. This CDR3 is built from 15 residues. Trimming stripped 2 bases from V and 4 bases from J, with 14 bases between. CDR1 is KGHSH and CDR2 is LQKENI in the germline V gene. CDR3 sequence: CASSPSAARGTEAFF. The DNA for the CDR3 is TGTGCCAGCTCACCATCGGCAGCCCGGGGCACTGAAGCTTTCTTT.

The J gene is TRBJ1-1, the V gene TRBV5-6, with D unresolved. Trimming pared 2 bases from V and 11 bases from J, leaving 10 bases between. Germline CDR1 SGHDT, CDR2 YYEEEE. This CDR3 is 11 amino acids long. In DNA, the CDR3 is TGTGCCAGCAGCTTCCGGGAGGCCGCTTTCTTT. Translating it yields CASSFREAAFF.

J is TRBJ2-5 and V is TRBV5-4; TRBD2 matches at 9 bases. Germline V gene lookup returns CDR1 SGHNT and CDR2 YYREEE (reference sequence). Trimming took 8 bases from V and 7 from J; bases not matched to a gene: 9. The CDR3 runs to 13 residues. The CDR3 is CASRNPAGGTQYF. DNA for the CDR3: TGTGCCAGTCGGAATCCAGCGGGAGGGACCCAGTACTTC. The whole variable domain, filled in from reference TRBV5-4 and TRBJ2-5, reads ETGVTQSPTHLIKTRGQQVTLRCSSQSGHNTVSWYQQALGQGPQFIFQYYREEENGRGNFPPRFSGLQFPNYSSELNVNALELDDSALYLCASRNPAGGTQYFGPGTRLLVL.

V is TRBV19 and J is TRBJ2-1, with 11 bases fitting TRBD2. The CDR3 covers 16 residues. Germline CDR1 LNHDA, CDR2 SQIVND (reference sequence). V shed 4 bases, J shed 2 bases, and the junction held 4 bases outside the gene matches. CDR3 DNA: TGTGCCAGTAGTACCCTACTAGCGGGGGCCTACAATGAGCAGTTCTTC. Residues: CASSTLLAGAYNEQFF.

Here the CDR3 reads CASSQDAQQETQYF. The CDR3, as DNA: TGCGCCAGCAGCCAAGATGCCCAACAAGAGACCCAGTACTTC. The rearrangement links TRBV4-1 to TRBJ2-5; D not certain. Germline V gene sequence: CDR1 MGHRA, CDR2 YSYEKL. This CDR3 comprises 14 residues. The V gene lost 0 bases and the J gene lost 2 bases, with 7 bases spanning the gap.

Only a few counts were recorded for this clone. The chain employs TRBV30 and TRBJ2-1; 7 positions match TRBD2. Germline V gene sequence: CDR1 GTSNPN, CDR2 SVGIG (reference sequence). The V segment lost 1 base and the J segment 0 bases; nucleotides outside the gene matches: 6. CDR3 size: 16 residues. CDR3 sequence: CAWSGEGGSSYNEQFF. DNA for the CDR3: TGTGCCTGGAGTGGAGAGGGAGGGAGCTCCTACAATGAGCAGTTCTTC.

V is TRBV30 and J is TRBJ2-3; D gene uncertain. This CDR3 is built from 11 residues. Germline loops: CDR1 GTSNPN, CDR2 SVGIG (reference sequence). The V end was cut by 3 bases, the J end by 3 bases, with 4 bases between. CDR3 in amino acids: CAWRGTDTQYF. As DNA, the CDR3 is TGTGCCTGGAGGGGGACAGATACGCAGTATTTT.

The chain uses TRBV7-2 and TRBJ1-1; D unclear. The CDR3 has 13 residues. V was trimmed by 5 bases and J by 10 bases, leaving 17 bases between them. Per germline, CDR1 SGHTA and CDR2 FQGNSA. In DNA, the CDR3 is TGTGCCAGCAGCGAAGAGTTTTCCGAAGTAGCTTTCTTT. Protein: CASSEEFSEVAFF.

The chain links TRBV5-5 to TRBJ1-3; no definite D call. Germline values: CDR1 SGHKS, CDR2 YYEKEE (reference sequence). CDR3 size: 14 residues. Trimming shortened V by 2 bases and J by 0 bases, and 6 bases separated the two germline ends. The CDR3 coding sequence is TGTGCCAGCAGCTTAAGGAGCTCTGGAAACACCATATATTTT. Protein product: CASSLRSSGNTIYF.

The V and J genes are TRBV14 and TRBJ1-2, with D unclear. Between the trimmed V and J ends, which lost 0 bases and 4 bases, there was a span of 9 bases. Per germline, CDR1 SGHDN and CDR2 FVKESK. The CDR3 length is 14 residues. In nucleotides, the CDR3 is TGTGCCAGCAGCCAAGATCTGGGAATCTATGGCTACACCTTC. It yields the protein CASSQDLGIYGYTF.

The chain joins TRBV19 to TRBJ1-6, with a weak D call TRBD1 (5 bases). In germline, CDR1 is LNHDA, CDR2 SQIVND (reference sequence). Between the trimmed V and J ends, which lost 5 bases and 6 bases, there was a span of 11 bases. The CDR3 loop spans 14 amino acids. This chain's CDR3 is CASSVDSINSPLHF. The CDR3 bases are TGTGCCAGTAGTGTCGACAGTATTAATTCACCCCTCCACTTT. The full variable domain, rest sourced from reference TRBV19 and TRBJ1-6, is DGGITQSPKYLFRKEGQNVTLSCEQNLNHDAMYWYRQDPGQGLRLIYYSQIVNDFQKGDIAEGYSVSREKKESFPLTVTSAQKNPTAFYLCASSVDSINSPLHFGNGTRLTVT.

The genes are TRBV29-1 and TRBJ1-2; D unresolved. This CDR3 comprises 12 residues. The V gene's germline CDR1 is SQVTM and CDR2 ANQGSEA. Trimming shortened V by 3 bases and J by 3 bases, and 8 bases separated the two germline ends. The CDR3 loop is CSVDPGDYGYTF. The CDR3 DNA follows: TGCAGCGTTGATCCCGGGGACTATGGCTACACCTTC.

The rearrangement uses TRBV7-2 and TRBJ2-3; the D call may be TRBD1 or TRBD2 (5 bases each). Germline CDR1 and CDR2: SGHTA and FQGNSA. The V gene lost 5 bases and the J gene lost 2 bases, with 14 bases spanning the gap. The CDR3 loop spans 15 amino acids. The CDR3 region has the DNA TGTGCCAGCAGCCACGGGGCCAGAGCCACAGATACGCAGTATTTT. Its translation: CASSHGARATDTQYF.

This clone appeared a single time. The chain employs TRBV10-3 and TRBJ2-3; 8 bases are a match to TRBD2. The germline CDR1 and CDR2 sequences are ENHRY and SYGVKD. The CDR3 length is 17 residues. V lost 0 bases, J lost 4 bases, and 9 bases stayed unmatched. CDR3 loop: CAISESLAERNPDTQYF. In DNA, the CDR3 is TGTGCCATCAGTGAGTCACTAGCGGAGAGAAACCCAGATACGCAGTATTTT.

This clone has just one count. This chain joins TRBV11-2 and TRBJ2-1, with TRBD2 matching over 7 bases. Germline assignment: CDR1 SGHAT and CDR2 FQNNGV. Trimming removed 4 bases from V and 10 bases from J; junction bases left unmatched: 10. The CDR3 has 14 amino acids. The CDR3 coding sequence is TGTGCCAGCAGCTACGCGGTAAAGGGAGGGGAGCAGTTCTTC. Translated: CASSYAVKGGEQFF. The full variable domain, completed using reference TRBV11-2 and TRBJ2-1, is EAGVAQSPRYKIIEKRQSVAFWCNPISGHATLYWYQQILGQGPKLLIQFQNNGVVDDSQLPKDRFSAERLKGVDSTLKIQPAKLEDSAVYLCASSYAVKGGEQFFGPGTRLTVL.

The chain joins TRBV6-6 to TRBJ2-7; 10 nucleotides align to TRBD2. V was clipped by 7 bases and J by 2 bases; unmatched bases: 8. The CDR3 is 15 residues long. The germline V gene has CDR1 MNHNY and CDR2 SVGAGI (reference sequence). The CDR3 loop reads CASKNSGRLAYEQYV. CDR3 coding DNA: TGTGCCAGCAAGAATAGCGGGAGGCTCGCCTACGAGCAGTACGTC.

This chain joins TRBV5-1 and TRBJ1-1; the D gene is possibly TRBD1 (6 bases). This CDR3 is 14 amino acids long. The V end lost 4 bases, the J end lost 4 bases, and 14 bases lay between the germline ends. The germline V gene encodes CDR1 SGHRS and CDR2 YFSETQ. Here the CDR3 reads CASSLGGGRTEAFF. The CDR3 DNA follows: TGCGCCAGCAGCCTGGGAGGGGGGCGCACTGAAGCTTTCTTT.

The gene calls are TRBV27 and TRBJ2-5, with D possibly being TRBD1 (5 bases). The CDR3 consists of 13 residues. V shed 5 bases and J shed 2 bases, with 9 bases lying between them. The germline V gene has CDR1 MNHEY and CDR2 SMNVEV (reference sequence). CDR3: CASSPRQQETQYF. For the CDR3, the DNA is TGTGCCAGCAGTCCCAGACAGCAAGAGACCCAGTACTTC.

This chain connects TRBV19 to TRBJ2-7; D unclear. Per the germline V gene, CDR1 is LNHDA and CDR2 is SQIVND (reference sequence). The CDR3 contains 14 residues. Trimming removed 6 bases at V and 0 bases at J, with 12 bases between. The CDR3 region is CASRRYSPSYEQYV. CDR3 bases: TGTGCCAGTAGGAGGTACAGCCCCTCCTACGAGCAGTACGTC.